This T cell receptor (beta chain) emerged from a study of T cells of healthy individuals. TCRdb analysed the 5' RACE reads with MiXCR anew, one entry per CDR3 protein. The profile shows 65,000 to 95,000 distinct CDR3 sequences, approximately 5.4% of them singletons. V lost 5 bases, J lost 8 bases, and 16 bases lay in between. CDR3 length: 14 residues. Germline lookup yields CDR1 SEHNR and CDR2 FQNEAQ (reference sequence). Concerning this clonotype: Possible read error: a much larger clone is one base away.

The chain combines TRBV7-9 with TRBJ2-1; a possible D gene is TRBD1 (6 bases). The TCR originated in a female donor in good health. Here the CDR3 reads CASSPRGSWDEQFF. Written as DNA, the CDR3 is TGTGCCAGCAGCCCTAGGGGGAGCTGGGATGAGCAGTTCTTC. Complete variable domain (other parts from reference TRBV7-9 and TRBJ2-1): DTGVSQNPRHKITKRGQNVTFRCDPISEHNRLYWYRQTLGQGPEFLTYFQNEAQLEKSRLLSDRFSAERPKGSFSTLEIQRTEQGDSAMYLCASSPRGSWDEQFFGPGTRLTVL.